This T cell receptor beta chain comes out of a study of blood T cell repertoires in COVID-19. The CDR3 covers 15 residues. After removal of 5 bases from V and 2 bases from J, the junction contained 5 bases not matched to a gene. Measured with immunoSEQ multiplex PCR; TCRdb has only the in-frame clones, and not every one. The table records 190,000 or so clones, 89% of them present only once. Specimen: PBMCs or T cells enriched from blood (not recorded which). This TCR came from a woman aged 18-30 years who had recovered from COVID-19. The V gene is TRBV23-1, the J gene TRBJ1-2; 10 positions match TRBD1. TRBV23-1 belongs to the ORF category, with a function that is uncertain. The CDR3 nucleotides are TGCGCCAGCAGTGAACCGGGACAGGGGAACTATGGCTACACCTTC. This translates into CASSEPGQGNYGYTF.